The source of this T cell receptor beta chain is a study of PD-L1 blockade in urothelial cancer. Study-wide findings and caveats: Pretreatment TCR clonality in blood under the median foretold superior survival.

Patients suffered from locally advanced or metastatic urothelial carcinoma. The templates were synthetic TCR analogs, and they were spiked into each PCR. Profiled with immunoSEQ multiplex PCR; TCRdb holds only in-frame clones, not every one. Seen here are about 74,000 clones, around four fifths observed once, and the top ten hold approximately 4.7%. With respect to this clone: The target antigen is unknown.

The clonotype originates from a man in his 70s with urothelial cancer. The sequenced sample was PBMCs, obtained around atezolizumab (anti-PD-L1) treatment.

The CDR3 loop is CASSPGTGWYSDTQYF. CDR3 DNA: TGCGCCAGCAGCCCTGGGACAGGGTGGTATTCCGATACGCAGTATTTT. This sequence joins TRBV5-1 and TRBJ2-3; TRBD1 aligns across 9 bases. CDR3 length: 16 residues. Trimming took 4 bases from V and 6 from J; bases not matched to a gene: 12. Germline lookup yields CDR1 SGHRS and CDR2 YFSETQ. Complete variable domain (other parts from reference TRBV5-1 and TRBJ2-3): KAGVTQTPRYLIKTRGQQVTLSCSPISGHRSVSWYQQTPGQGLQFLFEYFSETQRNKGNFPGRFSGRQFSNSRSEMNVSTLELGDSALYLCASSPGTGWYSDTQYFGPGTRLTVL.